This T cell receptor beta chain was retrieved from a study of T-cell reconstitution after alpha-beta-depleted transplantation in children. Whole-study findings and limits: The origin of alpha-beta T cells about two months after transplant was reportedly several hundred expanded graft clones.

During its preparation, the TCRbeta library received unique molecular identifiers. TCRdb reprocessed the PCR reads via MiXCR and lists one record per CDR3 protein. The sample records around 600,000 distinct CDR3 sequences, around 23% being singletons. In this sample, this clonotype turned up many times. Its antigen is unidentified. The V gene lost 4 bases and the J gene lost 1 base, with 13 bases spanning the gap. In germline, CDR1 is KGHSH, CDR2 LQKENI. The CDR3 spans 16 residues. The chain links TRBV18 to TRBJ2-2; TRBD2 might be the D (6 bases). This material consisted of PBMCs, mostly from graft donor cells, taken 360 days after TCRalphabeta/CD19-depleted stem cell transplant. The sequence was obtained from a boy less than two years old who had a stem cell transplant for acute myeloid leukemia, so the T cells may come from the graft donor. Written as DNA, the CDR3 is TGTGCCAGCTCACTGCGGGGAGGAAGGAACACCGGGGAGCTGTTTTTT. It specifies CASSLRGGRNTGELFF.